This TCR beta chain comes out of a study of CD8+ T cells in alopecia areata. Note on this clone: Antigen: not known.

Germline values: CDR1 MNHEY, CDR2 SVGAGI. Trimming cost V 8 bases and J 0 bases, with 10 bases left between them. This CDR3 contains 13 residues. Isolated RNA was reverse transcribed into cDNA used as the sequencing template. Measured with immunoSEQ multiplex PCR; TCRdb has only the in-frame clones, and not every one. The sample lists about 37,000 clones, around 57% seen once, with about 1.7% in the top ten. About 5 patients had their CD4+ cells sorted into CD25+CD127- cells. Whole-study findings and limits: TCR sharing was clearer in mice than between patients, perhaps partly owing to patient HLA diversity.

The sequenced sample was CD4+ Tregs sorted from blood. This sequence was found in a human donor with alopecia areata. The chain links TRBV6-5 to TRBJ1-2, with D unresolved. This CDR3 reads CASSRGSNYGYTF. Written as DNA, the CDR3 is TGTGCCAGCTCACGAGGGTCTAACTATGGCTACACCTTC.